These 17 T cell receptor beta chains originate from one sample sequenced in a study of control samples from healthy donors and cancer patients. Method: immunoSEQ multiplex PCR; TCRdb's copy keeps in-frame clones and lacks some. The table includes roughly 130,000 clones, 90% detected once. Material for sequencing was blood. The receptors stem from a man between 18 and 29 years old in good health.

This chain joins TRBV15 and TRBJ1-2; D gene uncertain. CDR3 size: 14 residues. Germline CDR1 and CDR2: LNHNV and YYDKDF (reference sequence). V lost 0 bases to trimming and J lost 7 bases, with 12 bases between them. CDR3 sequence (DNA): TGTGCCACCAGCAGAGATCTCAAGGGATCTGGCTACACCTTC. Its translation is CATSRDLKGSGYTF. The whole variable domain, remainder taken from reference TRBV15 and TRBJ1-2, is DAMVIQNPRYQVTQFGKPVTLSCSQTLNHNVMYWYQQKSSQAPKLLFHYYDKDFNNEADTPDNFQSRRPNTSFCFLDIRSPGLGDTAMYLCATSRDLKGSGYTFGSGTRLTVV.

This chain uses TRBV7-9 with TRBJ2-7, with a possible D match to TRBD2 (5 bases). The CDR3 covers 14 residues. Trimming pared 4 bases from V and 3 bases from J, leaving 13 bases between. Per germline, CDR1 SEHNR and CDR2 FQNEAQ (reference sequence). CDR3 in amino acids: CASSSPGSGYEQYF. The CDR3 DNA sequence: TGTGCCAGCAGCTCCCCGGGGTCCGGCTACGAGCAGTACTTC.

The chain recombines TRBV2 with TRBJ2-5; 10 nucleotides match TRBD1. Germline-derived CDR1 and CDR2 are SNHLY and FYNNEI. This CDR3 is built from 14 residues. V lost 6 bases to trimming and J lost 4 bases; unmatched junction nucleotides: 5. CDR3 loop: CASRLGQGLETQYF. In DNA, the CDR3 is TGTGCCAGCAGGCTGGGACAGGGGCTAGAGACCCAGTACTTC.

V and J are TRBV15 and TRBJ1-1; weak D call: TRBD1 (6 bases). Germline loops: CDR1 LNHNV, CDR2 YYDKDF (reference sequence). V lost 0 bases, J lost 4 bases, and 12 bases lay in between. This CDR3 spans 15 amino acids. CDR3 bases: TGTGCCACCAGCAGAGAAATCAGGGGACTCACTGAAGCTTTCTTT. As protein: CATSREIRGLTEAFF.

The CDR3 DNA is TGTGCCAGCAGCTACACAGATACGCAGTATTTT. Its protein product is CASSYTDTQYF. The chain couples TRBV2 to TRBJ2-3; D unclear. Germline CDR1 and CDR2: SNHLY and FYNNEI. The V gene lost 6 bases and the J gene lost 2 bases, with 3 bases spanning the gap. The CDR3 extends over 11 amino acids.

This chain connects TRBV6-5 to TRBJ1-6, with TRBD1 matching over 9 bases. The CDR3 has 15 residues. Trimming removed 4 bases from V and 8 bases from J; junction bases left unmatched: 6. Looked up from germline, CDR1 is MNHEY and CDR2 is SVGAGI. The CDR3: CASSSGQGSHSPLHF. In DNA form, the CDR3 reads TGTGCCAGCAGTTCGGGACAGGGCTCGCATTCACCCCTCCACTTT.

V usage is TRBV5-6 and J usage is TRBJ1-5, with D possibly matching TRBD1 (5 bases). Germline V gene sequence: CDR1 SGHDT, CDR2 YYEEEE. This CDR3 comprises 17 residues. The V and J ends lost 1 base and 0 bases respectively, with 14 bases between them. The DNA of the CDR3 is TGTGCCAGCAGCTTGAACCTAAGGGGCCGTAGCAATCAGCCCCAGCATTTT. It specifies CASSLNLRGRSNQPQHF.

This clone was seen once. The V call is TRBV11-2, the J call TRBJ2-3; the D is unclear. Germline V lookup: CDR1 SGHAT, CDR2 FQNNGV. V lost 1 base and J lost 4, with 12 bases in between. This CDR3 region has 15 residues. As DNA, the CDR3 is TGTGCCAGCAGCTTAGTTCACAAAGCGTCAGATACGCAGTATTTT. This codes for CASSLVHKASDTQYF.

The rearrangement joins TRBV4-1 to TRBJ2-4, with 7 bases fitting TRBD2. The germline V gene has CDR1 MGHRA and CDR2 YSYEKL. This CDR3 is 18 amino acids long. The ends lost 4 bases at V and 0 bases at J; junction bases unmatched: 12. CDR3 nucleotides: TGCGCCAGCAGCCGAGCAGCGGGAAGGGTATTAGCCAAAAACATTCAGTACTTC. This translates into CASSRAAGRVLAKNIQYF.

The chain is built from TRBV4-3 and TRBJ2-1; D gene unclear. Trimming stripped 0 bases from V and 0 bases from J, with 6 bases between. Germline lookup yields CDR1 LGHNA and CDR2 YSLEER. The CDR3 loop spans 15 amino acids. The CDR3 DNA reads TGCGCCAGCAGCCAAGAGGCCAGCTCCTACAATGAGCAGTTCTTC. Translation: CASSQEASSYNEQFF.

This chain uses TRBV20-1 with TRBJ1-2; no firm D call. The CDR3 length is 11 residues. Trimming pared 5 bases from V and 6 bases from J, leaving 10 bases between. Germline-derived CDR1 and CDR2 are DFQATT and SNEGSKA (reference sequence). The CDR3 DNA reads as TGCAGTGCTGCGACGGTAAATGGCTACACCTTC. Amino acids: CSAATVNGYTF.

Here the CDR3 reads CASSGGDGYNSPLHF. CDR3 in DNA: TGTGCCAGCAGCGGGGGGGACGGATATAATTCACCCCTCCACTTT. The chain is built from TRBV9 and TRBJ1-6; TRBD1 is a possible D gene (5 bases). Germline lookup yields CDR1 SGDLS and CDR2 YYNGEE. There are 15 residues in the CDR3. The ends were cut back, 3 bases at V and 4 bases at J, with 11 bases in the middle.

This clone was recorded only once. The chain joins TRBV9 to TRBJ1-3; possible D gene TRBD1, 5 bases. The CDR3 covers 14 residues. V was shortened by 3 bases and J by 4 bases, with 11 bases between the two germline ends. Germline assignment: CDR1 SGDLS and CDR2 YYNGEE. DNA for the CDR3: TGTGCCAGCAGCGAGGAGCAGGGCGGAAACACCATATATTTT. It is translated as CASSEEQGGNTIYF.

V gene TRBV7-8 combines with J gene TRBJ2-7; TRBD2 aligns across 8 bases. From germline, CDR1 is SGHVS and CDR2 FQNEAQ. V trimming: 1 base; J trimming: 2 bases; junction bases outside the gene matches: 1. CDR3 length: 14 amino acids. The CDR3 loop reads CASSLVSGAYEQYV. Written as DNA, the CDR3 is TGTGCCAGCAGCTTAGTTAGCGGGGCCTACGAGCAGTACGTC.

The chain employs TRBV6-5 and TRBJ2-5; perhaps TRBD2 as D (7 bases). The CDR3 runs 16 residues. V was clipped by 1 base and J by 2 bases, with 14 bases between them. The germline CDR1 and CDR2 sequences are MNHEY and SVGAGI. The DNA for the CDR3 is TGTGCCAGCAGTTACTTTGGGGGGGCCTTGCAAGAGACCCAGTACTTC. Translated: CASSYFGGALQETQYF.

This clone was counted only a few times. The CDR3 coding sequence is TGTGCCAGCCGGGACAGGGGGATCAACACCATATATTTT. Translation gives CASRDRGINTIYF. V is TRBV6-5 and J is TRBJ1-3; 11 bases line up with TRBD1. Unmatched junction bases numbered 4, after V lost 8 bases and J lost 7 bases. The length of the CDR3 is 13 residues. Germline V lookup: CDR1 MNHEY, CDR2 SVGAGI.

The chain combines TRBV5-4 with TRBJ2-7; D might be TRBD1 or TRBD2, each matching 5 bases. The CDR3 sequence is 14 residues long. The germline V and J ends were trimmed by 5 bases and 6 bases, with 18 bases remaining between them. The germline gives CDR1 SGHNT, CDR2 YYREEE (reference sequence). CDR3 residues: CASRDAGASSEQYV. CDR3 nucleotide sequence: TGTGCCAGCAGGGACGCCGGGGCTAGCTCCGAGCAGTACGTC.